One sample yielded the 23 T cell receptor beta chains listed below, sequenced in a study of OX40 agonist ivuxolimab in advanced cancers. TCRdb keeps only in-frame clones here, not all; method: immunoSEQ multiplex PCR. The sample has 70,000 to 100,000 clones, around nine tenths seen once. The sequenced sample was CD4+ or CD8+ T cells sorted from blood, obtained in a trial of the OX40 agonist ivuxolimab. These receptors all come from an adult with an advanced solid tumor such as melanoma, head and neck, liver or kidney cancer.

The chain has TRBV27 and TRBJ1-2; 8 nucleotides match TRBD1. The CDR3 has 16 residues. Germline CDR1 and CDR2: MNHEY and SMNVEV (reference sequence). Trimming at V came to 4 bases and at J to 4 bases, leaving 11 bases not matched to a gene. CDR3 sequence: CASSSGPGQGGYGYTF. DNA of the CDR3: TGTGCCAGCAGTTCGGGCCCTGGACAGGGTGGCTATGGCTACACCTTC.

The J gene is TRBJ2-1, the V gene TRBV10-1, with D possibly being TRBD2 (6 bases). The CDR3 runs to 12 residues. Deletions cut 6 bases from V and 12 bases from J, with 15 bases between. Looked up from germline, CDR1 is WNHNN and CDR2 is SYGVQD (reference sequence). CDR3 loop: CASSELGSAQFF. The CDR3 bases are TGCGCCAGCAGCGAACTCGGGAGTGCGCAGTTCTTC.

J is TRBJ2-7 and V is TRBV5-1, with D perhaps being TRBD1 or TRBD2 (5 bases each). This CDR3 has 15 residues. Trimming stripped 0 bases from V and 4 bases from J, with 14 bases between. The germline gives CDR1 SGHRS, CDR2 YFSETQ. CDR3 amino acids: CASSLEGTARYEQYF. As DNA, the CDR3 is TGCGCCAGCAGCTTGGAGGGGACGGCTCGATACGAGCAGTACTTC.

The V and J genes are TRBV21-1 and TRBJ1-5; the D call TRBD1 from the table was never checked on the DNA. TRBV21-1 has pseudogene status. The CDR3 contains 17 residues. CDR3 in DNA: TGTGCCGCTTGGGGCTGCTCCGCACCGTGGAACAATCAGCCCCAGCATTTT. Translation gives CAAWGCSAPWNNQPQHF.

The V gene is TRBV28, the J gene TRBJ1-5, with a possible D match to TRBD1 (5 bases). The germline V gene encodes CDR1 MDHEN and CDR2 SYDVKM. The CDR3 runs 15 residues. The ends were cut back, 7 bases at V and 2 bases at J, with 15 bases in the middle. The CDR3 DNA reads as TGTGCCAGCAAATTGGCCGGGGCCGGCAATCAGCCCCAGCATTTT. It yields the protein CASKLAGAGNQPQHF.

The chain has TRBV2 and TRBJ1-1; weak D call: TRBD1 (5 bases). Looked up from germline, CDR1 is SNHLY and CDR2 is FYNNEI. CDR3 length equals 13 residues. V lost 3 bases and J lost 4, with 9 bases in between. CDR3 sequence (DNA): TGTGCCAGCAGTGACCGAGGGGTCACTGAAGCTTTCTTT. It yields the protein CASSDRGVTEAFF. The variable domain in full, completed from reference TRBV2 and TRBJ1-1, reads EPEVTQTPSHQVTQMGQEVILRCVPISNHLYFYWYRQILGQKVEFLVSFYNNEISEKSEIFDDQFSVERPDGSNFTLKIRSTKLEDSAMYFCASSDRGVTEAFFGQGTRLTVV.

This rearrangement joins TRBV9 to TRBJ1-6, with D maybe TRBD1 (5 bases). The CDR3 runs to 14 residues. Trimming took off 0 bases at V and 5 bases at J, with 6 bases between the two ends. CDR1 is SGDLS, CDR2 YYNGEE, per germline. CDR3 region: CASSVEGNNSPLHF. For the CDR3, the DNA is TGTGCCAGCAGCGTAGAGGGGAATAATTCACCCCTCCACTTT.

This chain uses TRBV7-9 with TRBJ1-2, with 12 bases that match TRBD1. CDR1 is SEHNR and CDR2 is FQNEAQ in the germline V gene (reference sequence). CDR3 length equals 15 residues. Losses at the gene ends were 5 bases for V and 7 bases for J; bases not matched to a gene: 8. The CDR3 DNA reads TGTGCCAGCAGCCCCCAGGGACAGGGGGCGTTTGGCTACACCTTC. Protein: CASSPQGQGAFGYTF.

The genes are TRBV7-9 and TRBJ2-7, with a weak D call TRBD2 (5 bases). Per germline, CDR1 SEHNR and CDR2 FQNEAQ (reference sequence). V lost 2 bases to trimming and J lost 4 bases, with 9 bases between them. The CDR3 is 13 amino acids. The CDR3 protein is CASSLYGDYEQYF. The CDR3 DNA sequence: TGTGCCAGCAGCTTATACGGGGATTACGAGCAGTACTTC.

The gene calls are TRBV11-2 and TRBJ2-5, with D unclear. Germline values: CDR1 SGHAT, CDR2 FQNNGV. The CDR3 runs 14 residues. Deletions cut 5 bases from V and 1 base from J, with 11 bases between. The CDR3 DNA reads TGTGCCAGCAGCCCCGCCGGAAGCCAAGAGACCCAGTACTTC. It codes for CASSPAGSQETQYF.

The rearrangement joins TRBV30 to TRBJ2-3, with no clear D. V was shortened by 2 bases and J by 0 bases, with 3 bases between the two germline ends. The germline CDR1 and CDR2 sequences are GTSNPN and SVGIG (reference sequence). CDR3 length: 12 residues. The CDR3: CAWSRSTDTQYF. The CDR3 region has the DNA TGTGCCTGGAGTCGCAGCACAGATACGCAGTATTTT. Complete variable domain (other parts from reference TRBV30 and TRBJ2-3): SQTIHQWPATLVQPVGSPLSLECTVEGTSNPNLYWYRQAAGRGLQLLFYSVGIGQISSEVPQNLSASRPQDRQFILSSKKLLLSDSGFYLCAWSRSTDTQYFGPGTRLTVL.

The V and J genes are TRBV18 and TRBJ2-7; 8 nucleotides line up with TRBD2. V lost 2 bases to trimming and J lost 7 bases; unmatched junction nucleotides: 7. The V gene's germline CDR1 is KGHSH and CDR2 LQKENI. This CDR3 spans 14 amino acids. CDR3 loop: CASSPLAGMDEQYF. Here the CDR3 DNA reads TGTGCCAGCTCACCATTAGCGGGAATGGATGAGCAGTACTTC.

This clone occurred once. V and J are TRBV27 and TRBJ1-2; D is undetermined. The CDR3 spans 14 residues. CDR1 is MNHEY and CDR2 is SMNVEV in the germline V gene (reference sequence). The germline V and J ends were trimmed by 3 bases and 6 bases, with 14 bases remaining between them. The CDR3 is CASSFWAGVDGYTF. CDR3 DNA sequence: TGTGCCAGCAGTTTTTGGGCAGGAGTCGATGGCTACACCTTC.

V and J are TRBV5-1 and TRBJ2-1; D is perhaps TRBD2 (5 bases). CDR1 and CDR2 from the germline V gene are SGHRS and YFSETQ. V lost 1 base and J lost 9, with 14 bases in between. The CDR3 runs 14 residues. CDR3 coding DNA: TGCGCCAGCAGCTTGACACCCGGGGAAGGTGAGCAGTTCTTC. Amino acid sequence: CASSLTPGEGEQFF. The variable domain in full, completed from reference TRBV5-1 and TRBJ2-1, reads KAGVTQTPRYLIKTRGQQVTLSCSPISGHRSVSWYQQTPGQGLQFLFEYFSETQRNKGNFPGRFSGRQFSNSRSEMNVSTLELGDSALYLCASSLTPGEGEQFFGPGTRLTVL.

This chain connects TRBV10-3 to TRBJ1-1; maybe TRBD1 (5 bases). V gave up 9 bases and J gave up 0 bases, with 11 bases separating them. In germline, CDR1 is ENHRY, CDR2 SYGVKD. The CDR3 has 13 amino acids. CDR3 in DNA: TGTGCCATAGGTCAGGGACTGAACACTGAAGCTTTCTTT. Its translation is CAIGQGLNTEAFF.

This clone was seen only once. The rearrangement uses TRBV6-6 and TRBJ1-5; the match to TRBD1 covers 10 bases. The germline V gene encodes CDR1 MNHNY and CDR2 SVGAGI (reference sequence). The CDR3 covers 16 residues. The V segment lost 7 bases and the J segment 0 bases; nucleotides outside the gene matches: 6. The CDR3 sequence is CASTGQGVGSNQPQHF. The CDR3 DNA sequence: TGTGCCAGCACTGGACAGGGGGTTGGTAGCAATCAGCCCCAGCATTTT.

This chain joins TRBV6-5 and TRBJ2-3; TRBD1 might be the D (6 bases). The V gene lost 2 bases and the J gene lost 6 bases, with 18 bases spanning the gap. In germline, CDR1 is MNHEY, CDR2 SVGAGI. This CDR3 is 16 amino acids long. CDR3 nucleotides: TGTGCCAGCAGTTACGGGCAGGGGCCCGCCACTGATACGCAGTATTTT. This sequence encodes CASSYGQGPATDTQYF.

V and J are TRBV6-5 and TRBJ2-7, with D possibly being TRBD1 (5 bases). Germline V gene lookup returns CDR1 MNHEY and CDR2 SVGAGI. V lost 6 bases and J 7 bases, leaving 16 bases between the germline ends. CDR3 length: 13 amino acids. CDR3 protein: CASRVDSLGEQYF. CDR3 DNA: TGTGCCAGCAGGGTAGACAGTCTTGGGGAGCAGTACTTC.

V gene TRBV2 combines with J gene TRBJ2-3; D is unresolved. The germline CDR1 and CDR2 sequences are SNHLY and FYNNEI. This CDR3 is built from 15 residues. V dropped 4 bases and J dropped 0 bases, with 11 bases sitting between them. The CDR3 loop reads CASSVEATSTDTQYF. The CDR3 DNA reads TGTGCCAGCAGTGTCGAAGCAACTAGCACAGATACGCAGTATTTT.

This rearrangement joins TRBV27 to TRBJ2-3, with D hard to call. Germline values: CDR1 MNHEY, CDR2 SMNVEV (reference sequence). The CDR3 totals 11 residues. With 8 bases removed from V and 5 bases from J, the gap between germline ends came to 8 bases. CDR3 in amino acids: CASRTKDTQYF. In nucleotides, the CDR3 is TGTGCCAGCCGCACTAAAGATACGCAGTATTTT.

The V gene is TRBV7-2, the J gene TRBJ2-5; D is possibly TRBD2 (6 bases). The CDR3 has 15 residues. V was pared by 7 bases and J by 5 bases, with 20 bases between. The V gene's germline CDR1 is SGHTA and CDR2 FQGNSA. In nucleotides, the CDR3 is TGTGCCAGCAAGGCGGCGGGAATCGTTCGGGAGACCCAGTACTTC. It codes for CASKAAGIVRETQYF.

V usage is TRBV7-9 and J usage is TRBJ2-1; the D gene could be TRBD1 or TRBD2 (5 bases each). Germline V gene data show CDR1 as SEHNR and CDR2 as FQNEAQ (reference sequence). The CDR3 is made up of 13 amino acids. Trimming removed 1 base from V and 7 bases from J, with 8 bases in between. CDR3 amino acids: CASSLGGRNEQFF. In DNA, the CDR3 is TGTGCCAGCAGCTTAGGGGGACGGAATGAGCAGTTCTTC. The complete variable domain, with remaining parts taken from reference TRBV7-9 and TRBJ2-1, reads DTGVSQNPRHKITKRGQNVTFRCDPISEHNRLYWYRQTLGQGPEFLTYFQNEAQLEKSRLLSDRFSAERPKGSFSTLEIQRTEQGDSAMYLCASSLGGRNEQFFGPGTRLTVL.

The chain uses TRBV19 and TRBJ2-7; TRBD1 matches 7 bases. This CDR3 has 15 amino acids. V shed 1 base, J shed 4 bases, and the junction held 7 bases outside the gene matches. Germline loops: CDR1 LNHDA, CDR2 SQIVND (reference sequence). CDR3 amino acids: CASSIVLGRGYEQYF. DNA for the CDR3: TGTGCCAGTAGTATAGTTTTGGGCAGGGGGTACGAGCAGTACTTC.